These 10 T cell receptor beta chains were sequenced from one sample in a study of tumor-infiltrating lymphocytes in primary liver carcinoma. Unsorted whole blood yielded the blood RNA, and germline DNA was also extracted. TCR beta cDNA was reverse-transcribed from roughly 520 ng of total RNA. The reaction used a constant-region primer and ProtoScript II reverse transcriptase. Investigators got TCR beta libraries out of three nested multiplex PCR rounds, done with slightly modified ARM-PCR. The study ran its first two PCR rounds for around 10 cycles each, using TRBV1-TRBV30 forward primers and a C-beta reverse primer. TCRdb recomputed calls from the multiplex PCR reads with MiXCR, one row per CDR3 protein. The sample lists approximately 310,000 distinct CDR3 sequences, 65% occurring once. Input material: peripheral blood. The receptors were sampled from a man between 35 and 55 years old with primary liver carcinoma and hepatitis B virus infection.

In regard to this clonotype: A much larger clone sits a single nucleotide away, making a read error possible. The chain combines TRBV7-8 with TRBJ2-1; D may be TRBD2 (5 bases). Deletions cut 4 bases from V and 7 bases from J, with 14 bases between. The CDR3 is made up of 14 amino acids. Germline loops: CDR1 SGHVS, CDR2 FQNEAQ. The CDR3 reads CASSSLVEMNEQFF. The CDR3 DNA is TGTGCCAGCAGCTCACTAGTGGAGATGAATGAGCAGTTCTTC.

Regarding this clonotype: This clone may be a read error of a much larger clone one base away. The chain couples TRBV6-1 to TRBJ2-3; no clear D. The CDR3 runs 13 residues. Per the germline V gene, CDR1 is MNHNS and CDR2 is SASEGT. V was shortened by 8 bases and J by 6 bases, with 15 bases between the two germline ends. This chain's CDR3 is CASCGKNGDTQYF. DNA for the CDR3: TGTGCCAGCTGTGGGAAAAATGGGGATACGCAGTATTTT.

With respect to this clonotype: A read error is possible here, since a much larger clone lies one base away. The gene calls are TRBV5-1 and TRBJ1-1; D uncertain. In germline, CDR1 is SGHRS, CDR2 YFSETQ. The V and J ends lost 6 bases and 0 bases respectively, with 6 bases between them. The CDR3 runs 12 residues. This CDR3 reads CASIEVNTEAFF. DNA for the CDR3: TGCGCCAGCATCGAGGTGAACACTGAAGCTTTCTTT.

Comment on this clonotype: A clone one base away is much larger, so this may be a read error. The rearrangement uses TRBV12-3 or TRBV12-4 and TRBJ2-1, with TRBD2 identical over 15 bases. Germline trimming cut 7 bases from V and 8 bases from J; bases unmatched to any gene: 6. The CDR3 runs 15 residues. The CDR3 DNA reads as TGTGCCAGCACCTTGGGACTAGCGGGAGGTCATGAGCAGTTCTTC. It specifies CASTLGLAGGHEQFF.

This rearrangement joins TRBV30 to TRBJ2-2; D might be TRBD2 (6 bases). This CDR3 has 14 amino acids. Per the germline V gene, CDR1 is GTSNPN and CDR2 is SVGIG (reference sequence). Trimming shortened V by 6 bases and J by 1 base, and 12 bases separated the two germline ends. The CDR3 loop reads CACHGTQNTGELFF. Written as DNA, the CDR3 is TGTGCCTGCCACGGGACTCAGAACACCGGGGAGCTGTTTTTT.

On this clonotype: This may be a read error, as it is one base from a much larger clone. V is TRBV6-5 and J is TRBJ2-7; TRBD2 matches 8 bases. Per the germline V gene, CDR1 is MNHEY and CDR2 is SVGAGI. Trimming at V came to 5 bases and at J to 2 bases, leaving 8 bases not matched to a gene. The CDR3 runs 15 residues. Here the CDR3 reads CASSPTSGPPYEQYF. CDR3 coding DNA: TGTGCCAGCAGTCCCACTAGCGGTCCTCCCTACGAGCAGTACTTC.

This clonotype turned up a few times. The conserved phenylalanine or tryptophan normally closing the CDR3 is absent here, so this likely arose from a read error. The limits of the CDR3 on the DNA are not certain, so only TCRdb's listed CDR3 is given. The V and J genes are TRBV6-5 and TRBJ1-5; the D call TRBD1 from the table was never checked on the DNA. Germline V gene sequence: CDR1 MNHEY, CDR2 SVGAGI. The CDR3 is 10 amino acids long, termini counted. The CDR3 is CASTHGQGSA.

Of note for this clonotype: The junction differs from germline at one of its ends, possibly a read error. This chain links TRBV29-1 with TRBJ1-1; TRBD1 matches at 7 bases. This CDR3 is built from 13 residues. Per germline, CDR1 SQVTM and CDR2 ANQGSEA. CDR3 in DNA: TGCAACGCTCAGCCACAGGGGAACACTGAAGCTTTATTT. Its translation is CNAQPQGNTEALF.

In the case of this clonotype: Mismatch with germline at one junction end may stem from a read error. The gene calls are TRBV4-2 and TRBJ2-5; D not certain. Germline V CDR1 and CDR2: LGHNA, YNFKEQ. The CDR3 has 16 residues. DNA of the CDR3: TGTGCCAGCAGCCCCGTAATTTCAGGCTTCCGAGAGATCCAGTACTTC. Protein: CASSPVISGFREIQYF.

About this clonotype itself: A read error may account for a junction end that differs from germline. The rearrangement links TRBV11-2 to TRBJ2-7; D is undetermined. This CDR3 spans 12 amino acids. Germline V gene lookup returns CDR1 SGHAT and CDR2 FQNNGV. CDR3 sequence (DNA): TGTGTCAGCAGCTCCCACTCCTACGAGCAGCACTTC. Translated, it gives CVSSSHSYEQHF.